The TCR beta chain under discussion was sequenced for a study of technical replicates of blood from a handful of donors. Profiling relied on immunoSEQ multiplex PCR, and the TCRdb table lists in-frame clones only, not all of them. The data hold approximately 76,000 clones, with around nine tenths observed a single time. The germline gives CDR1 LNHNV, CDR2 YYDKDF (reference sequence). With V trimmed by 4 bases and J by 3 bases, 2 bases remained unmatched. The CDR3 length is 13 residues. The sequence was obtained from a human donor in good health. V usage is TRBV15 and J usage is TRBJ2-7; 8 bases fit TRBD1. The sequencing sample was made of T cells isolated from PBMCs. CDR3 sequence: CATSIDRGYEQYF. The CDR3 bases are TGTGCCACCAGCATAGACAGGGGCTACGAGCAGTACTTC.